The 21 T cell receptor beta chains listed next were all sequenced from one sample in a study of T-cell reconstitution after alpha-beta-depleted transplantation in children. The authors prepared the TCRbeta library with unique molecular identifiers. TCRdb redid the calling of the PCR reads with MiXCR, one entry per CDR3 protein. The repertoire holds about 610,000 distinct CDR3 sequences, with under 12% as singletons. The specimen was PBMCs from the stem cell graft donor, collected from the stem cell graft. The source is a human donor who donated a stem cell graft to a child with acute myeloid leukemia.

This clonotype was observed a handful of times. At one end the junction does not follow the germline gene, possibly because of a read error. This rearrangement joins TRBV6-2 or TRBV6-3 to TRBJ2-1, with 14 bases that match TRBD2. This CDR3 region has 14 residues. Germline V gene sequence: CDR1 MNHEY, CDR2 SVGEGT. Here the CDR3 DNA reads TGTGCCAGCAGTTACGGGACTAGCGGGAGAAAATTGATCTTC. This encodes CASSYGTSGRKLIF.

This clonotype has ten or more counts. The chain carries TRBV20-1 and TRBJ2-7; 7 bases line up with TRBD2. CDR3 length: 13 amino acids. CDR1 DFQATT and CDR2 SNEGSKA come from the germline V gene (reference sequence). Trimming removed 3 bases from V and 6 bases from J; junction bases left unmatched: 8. The CDR3 sequence is CSASGGRVIEQYF. The CDR3 bases are TGCAGTGCTAGTGGCGGGAGAGTGATCGAGCAGTACTTC.

This clonotype came up many times. The chain is built from TRBV2 and TRBJ2-2; weak D call: TRBD2 (6 bases). The germline gives CDR1 SNHLY, CDR2 FYNNEI. The CDR3 extends over 13 amino acids. Trimming removed 6 bases at V and 2 bases at J, with 7 bases between. CDR3 sequence: CASSGSNTGELFF. CDR3 bases: TGTGCCAGCAGCGGGAGTAACACCGGGGAGCTGTTTTTT. The full variable domain, rest sourced from reference TRBV2 and TRBJ2-2, is EPEVTQTPSHQVTQMGQEVILRCVPISNHLYFYWYRQILGQKVEFLVSFYNNEISEKSEIFDDQFSVERPDGSNFTLKIRSTKLEDSAMYFCASSGSNTGELFFGEGSRLTVL.

This clonotype was found a few times. This chain uses TRBV7-2 with TRBJ2-2; TRBD1 aligns across 7 bases. Germline trimming cut 8 bases from V and 6 bases from J; bases unmatched to any gene: 0. Looked up from germline, CDR1 is SGHTA and CDR2 is FQGNSA. The CDR3 covers 11 residues. Written as DNA, the CDR3 is TGTGCCAGCCAGGGGGCCGGGGAGCTGTTTTTT. Its protein is CASQGAGELFF.

This clonotype was counted once. The conserved final phenylalanine or tryptophan is absent from the CDR3, which likely points to a read error. J is TRBJ2-5 and V is TRBV7-2; TRBD2 matches at 14 bases. V lost 2 bases and J lost 5; bases outside the gene matches: 10. In germline, CDR1 is SGHTA, CDR2 FQGNSA. The CDR3 totals 18 residues. This chain's CDR3 is CASSLRPGTSGSGETQYC. The CDR3 region has the DNA TGTGCCAGCAGCTTACGCCCGGGGACTAGCGGGAGTGGGGAGACCCAGTACTGC.

This clonotype occurred a few times. One end of the junction does not line up with germline, which may come from a read error. The chain carries TRBV12-3 or TRBV12-4 and TRBJ1-3; 7 bases fit TRBD1. This CDR3 has 18 amino acids. The CDR3 region has the DNA TGTGCCAGCTGTTTAGCGCTCTTAAGGGGGCGAGGCGGAAACACCATATATTTT. Amino acids: CASCLALLRGRGGNTIYF.

The sample holds many counts of this clonotype. The chain uses TRBV7-8 and TRBJ2-1; D gene uncertain. The CDR3 is made up of 16 amino acids. Germline V gene data show CDR1 as SGHVS and CDR2 as FQNEAQ. With 0 bases removed from V and 6 bases from J, the gap between germline ends came to 15 bases. The CDR3 loop reads CASSLALPSWRNEQFF. CDR3 DNA sequence: TGTGCCAGCAGCTTAGCGCTACCTAGTTGGCGCAATGAGCAGTTCTTC.

This clonotype has only a few counts. The CDR3 nucleotides read TGTGCCAGCAGCGCCGCTCAGGGGGCCAATTCACCCCTCCACTTT. Protein: CASSAAQGANSPLHF. The chain is built from TRBV9 and TRBJ1-6, with 8 bases aligning to TRBD1. V was pared by 3 bases and J by 7 bases, with 6 bases of the junction left unmatched. The CDR3 is 15 residues long. The V gene's germline CDR1 is SGDLS and CDR2 YYNGEE.

The chain uses TRBV30 and TRBJ2-2, with 9 bases fitting TRBD1. The CDR3 extends over 15 amino acids. The ends lost 0 bases at V and 3 bases at J; junction bases unmatched: 2. CDR1 and CDR2 from the germline V gene are GTSNPN and SVGIG (reference sequence). CDR3 coding DNA: TGTGCCTGGAGTGTTGGACAGGGGTACACCGGGGAGCTGTTTTTT. Translation gives CAWSVGQGYTGELFF.

The chain recombines TRBV4-2 with TRBJ2-2; D is ambiguous. Germline CDR1 LGHNA, CDR2 YNFKEQ. CDR3 length: 14 residues. Trimming pared 4 bases from V and 4 bases from J, leaving 10 bases between. The CDR3 region is CASSLLPFTGELFF. CDR3 sequence (DNA): TGTGCCAGCAGCCTTTTACCGTTCACCGGGGAGCTGTTTTTT.

This clonotype has a handful of counts. V is TRBV3-1 and J is TRBJ2-3; 9 bases are a match to TRBD2. The CDR3 is made up of 17 amino acids. Looked up from germline, CDR1 is LGHDT and CDR2 is YNNKEL (reference sequence). The V and J ends lost 4 bases and 4 bases, in that order; junction bases with no gene match: 12. CDR3 nucleotides: TGTGCCAGCAGCCCCGGGACTAGCCGGATTATCGCAGATACGCAGTATTTT. Its translation is CASSPGTSRIIADTQYF.

This clonotype occurred a few times. The chain recombines TRBV7-2 with TRBJ2-5; 12 bases line up with TRBD2. V was pared by 5 bases and J by 2 bases, with 3 bases of the junction left unmatched. Germline V CDR1 and CDR2: SGHTA, FQGNSA. This CDR3 is built from 15 residues. CDR3 sequence: CASSPSGRGQETQYF. The DNA of the CDR3 is TGTGCCAGCAGCCCTAGCGGGAGGGGGCAAGAGACCCAGTACTTC.

This clonotype has a handful of counts. This sequence joins TRBV3-1 and TRBJ2-1, with TRBD2 matching 8 bases. V was pared by 0 bases and J by 5 bases, with 15 bases of the junction left unmatched. Per germline, CDR1 LGHDT and CDR2 YNNKEL (reference sequence). CDR3 length equals 19 residues. In DNA, the CDR3 is TGTGCCAGCAGCCAAGATCCTTGGGAGACGGGAGGGCCCCACAATGAGCAGTTCTTC. Translation: CASSQDPWETGGPHNEQFF.

The sample holds many counts of this clonotype. This chain joins TRBV6-5 and TRBJ2-1, with TRBD1 as a possible D gene (6 bases). There are 16 residues in the CDR3. Trimming stripped 6 bases from V and 5 bases from J, with 20 bases between. In germline, CDR1 is MNHEY, CDR2 SVGAGI. The CDR3 coding sequence is TGTGCCAGCAGGTCGGTACAGGGTCTTCTGGACAATGAGCAGTTCTTC. Protein sequence: CASRSVQGLLDNEQFF.

This chain links TRBV29-1 with TRBJ2-1, with D possibly matching TRBD2 (5 bases). This CDR3 has 15 amino acids. CDR1 is SQVTM and CDR2 is ANQGSEA in the germline V gene. V lost 4 bases and J lost 0, with 13 bases in between. The CDR3 coding sequence is TGCAGCGTTGGGACTGGCGGCAGCTCCTACAATGAGCAGTTCTTC. Translated, it gives CSVGTGGSSYNEQFF.

This chain joins TRBV20-1 and TRBJ2-3, with 13 bases that match TRBD2. The germline CDR1 and CDR2 sequences are DFQATT and SNEGSKA (reference sequence). This CDR3 region has 18 residues. Losses at the gene ends were 6 bases for V and 0 bases for J; bases not matched to a gene: 12. CDR3: CSAKARLAGGPSTDTQYF. The CDR3 coding sequence is TGCAGTGCAAAGGCCCGACTAGCGGGAGGTCCTAGCACAGATACGCAGTATTTT.

This clonotype was seen a handful of times. This chain links TRBV7-3 with TRBJ2-5; TRBD2 matches at 7 bases. Germline V gene lookup returns CDR1 SGHTA and CDR2 FQGTGA. Trimming at V came to 5 bases and at J to 4 bases, leaving 7 bases not matched to a gene. CDR3 length equals 14 residues. CDR3 sequence: CASSPNGGRETQYF. The DNA for the CDR3 is TGTGCCAGCAGCCCGAATGGCGGGAGAGAGACCCAGTACTTC.

This chain joins TRBV4-2 and TRBJ2-7; 7 nucleotides match TRBD2. Trimming at V came to 0 bases and at J to 0 bases, leaving 5 bases not matched to a gene. Per the germline V gene, CDR1 is LGHNA and CDR2 is YNFKEQ. The CDR3 runs to 16 residues. As DNA, the CDR3 is TGTGCCAGCAGCCAAGATTCCCTAGCGGTCTCCTACGAGCAGTACTTC. Its translation: CASSQDSLAVSYEQYF.

This clonotype was seen only a few times. The chain carries TRBV20-1 and TRBJ1-1; tentative D call: TRBD1 (5 bases). The ends were cut back, 0 bases at V and 4 bases at J, with 12 bases in the middle. CDR3 length: 14 residues. Germline V gene sequence: CDR1 DFQATT, CDR2 SNEGSKA (reference sequence). Here the CDR3 DNA reads TGCAGTGCTAGAGATCCGGGGGAGGCCACTGAAGCTTTCTTT. This encodes CSARDPGEATEAFF.

This clonotype has ten or more counts. The chain joins TRBV20-1 to TRBJ2-1, with 10 bases identical to TRBD2. The germline CDR1 and CDR2 sequences are DFQATT and SNEGSKA (reference sequence). The CDR3 has 16 residues. Trimming at V came to 1 base and at J to 9 bases, leaving 12 bases not matched to a gene. The CDR3 bases are TGCAGTGCTAGAGTCGGTTCTAGCGGGAGTCGCAGTGAGCAGTTCTTC. Translated, it gives CSARVGSSGSRSEQFF.

The chain couples TRBV6-2 or TRBV6-3 to TRBJ2-7; perhaps TRBD2 as D (6 bases). CDR3 length: 17 residues. Germline CDR1 is MNHEY and CDR2 is SVGEGT. Trimming cost V 6 bases and J 0 bases, with 21 bases left between them. The CDR3 loop reads CASSFYPGLKSSYEQYF. The CDR3 DNA sequence: TGTGCCAGCAGCTTTTATCCGGGACTCAAGAGCTCCTACGAGCAGTACTTC.